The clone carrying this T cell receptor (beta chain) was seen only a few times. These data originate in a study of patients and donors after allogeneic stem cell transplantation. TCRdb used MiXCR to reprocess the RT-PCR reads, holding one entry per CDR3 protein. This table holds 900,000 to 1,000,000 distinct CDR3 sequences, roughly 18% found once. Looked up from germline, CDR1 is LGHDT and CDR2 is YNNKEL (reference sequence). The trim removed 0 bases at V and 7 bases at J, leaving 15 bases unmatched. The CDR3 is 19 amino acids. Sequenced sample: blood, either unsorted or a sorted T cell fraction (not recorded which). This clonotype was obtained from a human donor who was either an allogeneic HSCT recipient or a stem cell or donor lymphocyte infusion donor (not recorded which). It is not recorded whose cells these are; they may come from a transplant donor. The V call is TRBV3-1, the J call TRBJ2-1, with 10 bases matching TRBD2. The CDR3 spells CASSQDFGVSGRRRNEQFF. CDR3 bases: TGTGCCAGCAGCCAAGACTTCGGGGTTAGCGGGAGGCGGAGGAATGAGCAGTTCTTC.